The 15 T cell receptor beta chains below were found in one sample sequenced in a study of CD8+CD57+ T cells in acquired aplastic anemia. Genomic DNA, the template, was used for profiling of the TCR beta VDJ and CDR3. Each CDR3 protein gets one entry after TCRdb re-called the reads with MiXCR. The sample consists of about 210,000 distinct CDR3 sequences, 60% to 65% of them appearing once. The sample taken for sequencing was sorted CD4+, CD8+, or CD8+CD57+ T cells (not recorded which) from PBMCs. The receptor source for this set is a human donor in good health.

This chain uses TRBV6-5 with TRBJ2-3, with 11 bases matching TRBD2. The CDR3 is made up of 17 amino acids. The V gene's germline CDR1 is MNHEY and CDR2 SVGAGI. J gave up 1 base and V 0 bases, and 3 bases lay outside the gene matches. The CDR3 loop reads CASSYSSGGAGTDTQYF. The CDR3 DNA follows: TGTGCCAGCAGTTACTCTAGCGGGGGGGCTGGCACAGATACGCAGTATTTT.

This clonotype was recorded once. J is TRBJ2-7 and V is TRBV25-1; the match to TRBD1 covers 9 bases. The CDR3 sequence is 14 residues long. V shed 3 bases and J 7 bases; nucleotides not matched to a gene: 7. The germline CDR1 and CDR2 sequences are MGHDK and SYGVNS. The CDR3 sequence is CASSDWTGVEEQYF. The CDR3 bases are TGTGCCAGCAGTGATTGGACAGGGGTTGAAGAGCAGTACTTC.

The chain links TRBV7-8 to TRBJ1-5; no clear D. V gave up 4 bases and J gave up 4 bases, with 11 bases separating them. This CDR3 is built from 14 residues. CDR1 is SGHVS and CDR2 is FQNEAQ in the germline V gene. This CDR3 reads CASSSSGGNQPQHF. CDR3 sequence (DNA): TGTGCCAGCAGCTCATCAGGAGGTAATCAGCCCCAGCATTTT.

This clonotype has only one observation. The chain uses TRBV9 and TRBJ1-1; maybe TRBD1 (5 bases). Per the germline V gene, CDR1 is SGDLS and CDR2 is YYNGEE. Trimming pared 3 bases from V and 6 bases from J, leaving 15 bases between. CDR3 length: 14 residues. Here the CDR3 reads CASSGGGSGSEAFF. The DNA of the CDR3 is TGTGCCAGCAGCGGGGGGGGATCAGGCTCTGAAGCTTTCTTT.

This clonotype appeared a single time. The chain couples TRBV7-3 to TRBJ2-1, with TRBD2 matching over 11 bases. Germline CDR1 is SGHTA and CDR2 is FQGTGA. V gave up 2 bases and J gave up 0 bases; unmatched junction bases: 9. This CDR3 contains 19 residues. CDR3 residues: CASSLGHFGTSGSYNEQFF. The CDR3 nucleotides read TGTGCCAGCAGCTTAGGTCACTTCGGGACTAGCGGCTCCTACAATGAGCAGTTCTTC.

This rearrangement joins TRBV10-1 to TRBJ2-7, with D possibly TRBD1 on 6 matching bases. Germline CDR1 WNHNN, CDR2 SYGVQD (reference sequence). Trimming removed 3 bases at V and 2 bases at J, with 17 bases between. The CDR3 sequence is 16 residues long. DNA for the CDR3: TGCGCCAGCAGTGATTCAGGGGATCCAAGAACCTACGAGCAGTACTTC. It codes for CASSDSGDPRTYEQYF.

The CDR3 loop reads CATSKRSFMNTEAFF. CDR3 bases: TGTGCCACCAGCAAAAGGTCATTCATGAACACTGAAGCTTTCTTT. The genes are TRBV15 and TRBJ1-1; D gene unclear. The V gene lost 4 bases and the J gene lost 0 bases, with 12 bases spanning the gap. CDR3 length: 15 residues. Germline CDR1 reads LNHNV; CDR2 reads YYDKDF (reference sequence).

The chain has TRBV29-1 and TRBJ1-4; D is ambiguous. Trimming removed 4 bases from V and 8 bases from J, with 20 bases in between. This CDR3 is built from 15 residues. Germline V gives CDR1 SQVTM, CDR2 ANQGSEA. The CDR3 reads CSVAPGAGRVEKLFF. The CDR3 DNA reads as TGCAGCGTTGCGCCGGGAGCTGGCAGAGTCGAAAAACTGTTTTTT.

Note on this clonotype: Mismatch with germline at one junction end may stem from a read error. The gene calls are TRBV6-2 or TRBV6-3 and TRBJ2-7, with TRBD1 matching over 7 bases. Germline CDR1 reads MNHEY; CDR2 reads SVGEGT. The CDR3 extends over 13 amino acids. CDR3 nucleotide sequence: TGTGTCAGCACCGGGACAGTCGAGCACGAGCAGTACTTC. It codes for CVSTGTVEHEQYF.

With respect to this clonotype: The junction and the germline gene differ at one end; a read error may be behind it. The chain uses TRBV7-9 and TRBJ2-3; TRBD2 matches at 8 bases. The germline V gene encodes CDR1 SEHNR and CDR2 FQNEAQ (reference sequence). The CDR3 runs 17 residues. The CDR3 DNA follows: TGCGCCAGCAGCCCCCCCCCGGGAGGGGTCGGCACAGATACGCAGTATTTT. Amino acid sequence: CASSPPPGGVGTDTQYF.

The sample holds many counts of this clonotype. This chain links TRBV20-1 with TRBJ1-1; 11 bases are a match to TRBD1. This CDR3 is built from 13 residues. Trimming cost V 6 bases and J 5 bases; bases outside gene matches: 5. Germline loops: CDR1 DFQATT, CDR2 SNEGSKA (reference sequence). The CDR3 nucleotides read TGCAGTGCCGACGGACAGGGGGCAACTGAAGCTTTCTTT. Translation: CSADGQGATEAFF.

The chain has TRBV25-1 and TRBJ1-1; D is uncertain. The V end was cut by 5 bases, the J end by 1 base, with 8 bases between. This CDR3 region has 13 residues. From germline, CDR1 is MGHDK and CDR2 SYGVNS. The DNA of the CDR3 is TGTGCCAGCAGTTTCGGGAAGAACACTGAAGCTTTCTTT. Protein sequence: CASSFGKNTEAFF.

This clonotype was recorded many times. The chain uses TRBV19 and TRBJ1-1; no definite D call. V dropped 3 bases and J dropped 7 bases, with 12 bases sitting between them. This CDR3 contains 13 residues. In germline, CDR1 is LNHDA, CDR2 SQIVND (reference sequence). In DNA, the CDR3 is TGTGCCAGTAGTATTTTTCCTTGGGGTGAAGCTTTCTTT. Translating gives CASSIFPWGEAFF.

Concerning this clonotype itself: A read error may explain this, as a much larger clone is one base away. The genes are TRBV4-3 and TRBJ2-1; 7 bases are a match to TRBD2. The CDR3 loop spans 17 amino acids. V lost 4 bases and J lost 0; bases outside the gene matches: 9. Germline V lookup: CDR1 LGHNA, CDR2 YSLEER. The CDR3 region has the DNA TGCGCCAGCAGCCCTATGCGGGAGCCCAGCTCCTACAATGAGCAGTTCTTC. Its protein is CASSPMREPSSYNEQFF.

This chain joins TRBV20-1 and TRBJ2-3; 10 nucleotides align to TRBD2. Germline CDR1 and CDR2: DFQATT and SNEGSKA (reference sequence). This CDR3 comprises 12 residues. V was pared by 7 bases and J by 11 bases, with 9 bases of the junction left unmatched. This CDR3 is CSVRAGGWEQYF. In nucleotides, the CDR3 is TGCAGTGTGCGAGCGGGAGGGTGGGAGCAGTATTTT.